This TCR beta chain was identified in a study of Graves' ophthalmopathy and Graves' hyperthyroidism. Other autoimmune disease, uncontrolled infection, pregnancy and lactation led to exclusion. Diagnosis relied on clinical symptoms, serum thyroxine, TRAb, thyroid ultrasound and orbital computed tomography. Investigators amplified TCR beta CDR3 regions from RNA transcripts. RT-PCR with HTBI primers came first, then second-round multiplex PCR. MiXCR, run by TCRdb on the multiplex PCR reads, gives a single entry per CDR3 protein. The data hold 1 million to 1.3 million distinct CDR3 sequences, with about two fifths observed a single time. This clonotype was found many times. Source material: peripheral blood or thyroid tissue (not recorded which). The clonotype comes from an adult man with Graves' hyperthyroidism.

This CDR3 is CATSDPDNSYEQYF. The CDR3 region has the DNA TGTGCCACCAGTGACCCAGATAACTCCTACGAGCAGTACTTC. The V call is TRBV24-1, the J call TRBJ2-7, with D unresolved. The V end was cut by 4 bases, the J end by 0 bases, with 9 bases between. Germline V gene lookup returns CDR1 KGHDR and CDR2 SFDVKD. The CDR3 totals 14 residues.